Below are 11 T cell receptor beta chains sequenced from a single sample in a study of identical twins. MiXCR, applied by TCRdb to the 5' RACE reads, yields one record per CDR3 protein. The sample has 1.5 million to 2 million distinct CDR3 sequences, under 35% seen once. The material sequenced was cord blood. These receptors were collected from a newborn girl in good health.

This clonotype was counted only a few times. The rearrangement uses TRBV7-9 and TRBJ2-7, with D unresolved. V was cut by 5 bases and J by 3 bases, with 14 bases left in between. This CDR3 region has 14 residues. The germline V gene encodes CDR1 SEHNR and CDR2 FQNEAQ (reference sequence). CDR3 nucleotide sequence: TGTGCCAGCAGCCCGGTAGGGATAAACTACGAGCAGTACTTC. Residues: CASSPVGINYEQYF.

Notes on this clonotype: The junction departs from germline at one end; a sequencing error may be responsible. The chain employs TRBV5-1 and TRBJ2-5; no definite D call. CDR1 is SGHRS and CDR2 is YFSETQ in the germline V gene. The CDR3 consists of 15 residues. The CDR3 DNA follows: TGCGCCATCAGCTTGGAAGTCGCCATCCAAGAGACCCAGTACTTC. Translating gives CAISLEVAIQETQYF. The entire variable domain, with the rest obtained from reference TRBV5-1 and TRBJ2-5, is as follows: KAGVTQTPRYLIKTRGQQVTLSCSPISGHRSVSWYQQTPGQGLQFLFEYFSETQRNKGNFPGRFSGRQFSNSRSEMNVSTLELGDSALYLCAISLEVAIQETQYFGPGTRLLVL.

There are a few counts of this clonotype. The chain recombines TRBV10-2 with TRBJ1-5; TRBD1 aligns across 8 bases. V was pared by 8 bases and J by 0 bases, with 6 bases of the junction left unmatched. The CDR3 has 15 amino acids. The germline V gene has CDR1 WSHSY and CDR2 SAAADI. CDR3 amino acids: CASGQGLSSNQPQHF. The CDR3 DNA sequence: TGCGCCAGCGGACAGGGCCTTTCTAGCAATCAGCCCCAGCATTTT.

Many counts were recorded for this clonotype. The chain employs TRBV29-1 and TRBJ2-7, with D perhaps TRBD1 (7 bases). This CDR3 comprises 13 residues. CDR1 is SQVTM and CDR2 is ANQGSEA in the germline V gene. Trimming left V 6 bases short and J 1 base short, with 13 bases between. This CDR3 reads CSVSRGVSYEQYF. The CDR3 nucleotides read TGCAGCGTGAGCAGGGGGGTGTCCTACGAGCAGTACTTC.

This clonotype was seen repeatedly, ten times or more. V and J are TRBV28 and TRBJ2-1; TRBD2 matches 12 bases. The germline V gene encodes CDR1 MDHEN and CDR2 SYDVKM. The CDR3 sequence is 17 residues long. Unmatched junction bases numbered 4, after V lost 0 bases and J lost 4 bases. CDR3 residues: CASSLWLAGGSYNEQFF. As DNA, the CDR3 is TGTGCCAGCAGTTTATGGCTAGCGGGAGGGTCTTACAATGAGCAGTTCTTC.

This clonotype occurred a few times. The J gene is TRBJ1-2, the V gene TRBV27; 7 nucleotides line up with TRBD1. The germline V gene encodes CDR1 MNHEY and CDR2 SMNVEV (reference sequence). Unmatched junction bases numbered 9, after V lost 6 bases and J lost 5 bases. The CDR3 consists of 14 residues. The CDR3 is CASRTTGKRYGYTF. The DNA of the CDR3 is TGTGCCAGCAGGACGACAGGGAAACGGTATGGCTACACCTTC.

This chain links TRBV15 with TRBJ2-3, with D unclear. Germline loops: CDR1 LNHNV, CDR2 YYDKDF (reference sequence). Trimming removed 7 bases at V and 0 bases at J, with 11 bases between. The CDR3 sequence is 14 residues long. The CDR3 DNA sequence: TGTGCCACCAATGTTGGGTCGAGCACAGATACGCAGTATTTT. Its translation: CATNVGSSTDTQYF.

This clonotype was recorded a few times. The chain recombines TRBV27 with TRBJ1-1; no reliable D call. Looked up from germline, CDR1 is MNHEY and CDR2 is SMNVEV (reference sequence). Trimming pared 7 bases from V and 3 bases from J, leaving 15 bases between. The CDR3 sequence is 14 residues long. The chain's CDR3 is CASKPAESYTEAFF. Here the CDR3 DNA reads TGTGCCAGCAAGCCCGCCGAATCTTACACTGAAGCTTTCTTT.

The genes are TRBV12-3 or TRBV12-4 and TRBJ2-5, with D perhaps TRBD2 (7 bases). This CDR3 spans 16 amino acids. The V gene lost 3 bases and the J gene lost 2 bases, with 16 bases spanning the gap. For the CDR3, the DNA is TGTGCCAGCAGTTTTGGGGGGGCGGAAGCACAAGAGACCCAGTACTTC. As protein: CASSFGGAEAQETQYF.

The chain uses TRBV12-3 or TRBV12-4 and TRBJ2-5, with D hard to call. V was cut by 5 bases and J by 11 bases, with 21 bases left in between. The CDR3 contains 14 residues. The CDR3 bases are TGTGCCAGCAGTCTCACCATGAGAGCTAATGAGCAGTACTTC. This codes for CASSLTMRANEQYF.

This clonotype was picked up many times. This chain joins TRBV6-6 and TRBJ1-2; D uncertain. V was clipped by 6 bases and J by 2 bases, with 10 bases between them. This CDR3 is built from 13 residues. Germline V gives CDR1 MNHNY, CDR2 SVGAGI (reference sequence). Written as DNA, the CDR3 is TGTGCCAGCAGCCCCTGGGGAAACTATGGCTACACCTTC. Its protein product is CASSPWGNYGYTF.